Each of the 32 T cell receptor beta chains below was sequenced from the same sample in a study of blood T cell repertoires in COVID-19. Clones were read by immunoSEQ multiplex PCR, and TCRdb kept only the in-frame ones, dropping some. The sample has more than 250,000 clones, roughly 90% seen once; the top ten hold less than 20%. The specimen sequenced was PBMCs or T cells enriched from blood (not recorded which). These receptors all come from a woman aged 25 to 39 who had recovered from COVID-19.

The gene calls are TRBV30 and TRBJ1-3; D is perhaps TRBD1 (5 bases). Germline values: CDR1 GTSNPN, CDR2 SVGIG (reference sequence). CDR3 length: 13 residues. The V end was cut by 4 bases, the J end by 2 bases, with 9 bases between. As DNA, the CDR3 is TGTGCCTGGATCCCGGGGGCTGGAAACACCATATATTTT. This codes for CAWIPGAGNTIYF.

This clone was picked up one time. The chain combines TRBV5-1 with TRBJ2-7; TRBD2 aligns across 11 bases. Germline CDR1 reads SGHRS; CDR2 reads YFSETQ. The CDR3 contains 18 residues. The trim removed 3 bases at V and 4 bases at J, leaving 15 bases unmatched. CDR3 DNA: TGCGCCAGCAGCTCGAAGATCTTAGCGGGGGGGATCGGGTACGAGCAGTACTTC. It is translated as CASSSKILAGGIGYEQYF.

The chain links TRBV25-1 to TRBJ2-1; 9 positions match TRBD2. Germline trimming cut 1 base from V and 6 bases from J; bases unmatched to any gene: 4. CDR3 size: 15 residues. CDR1 is MGHDK, CDR2 SYGVNS, per germline. CDR3 loop: CASSESRGGTNEQFF. CDR3 nucleotide sequence: TGTGCCAGCAGTGAATCGCGGGGGGGCACCAATGAGCAGTTCTTC.

The DNA for the CDR3 is TGCGCCAGCAGGGGGCCCGCTCCCCGAGAGACCCAGTACTTC. It yields the protein CASRGPAPRETQYF. The chain has TRBV10-2 and TRBJ2-5; a possible D gene is TRBD1 (5 bases). The ends were cut back, 6 bases at V and 4 bases at J, with 15 bases in the middle. Germline lookup yields CDR1 WSHSY and CDR2 SAAADI. CDR3 length: 14 residues.

The genes are TRBV12-3 or TRBV12-4 and TRBJ1-2; 7 nucleotides agree with TRBD1. CDR3 length: 13 residues. V gave up 6 bases and J gave up 4 bases; unmatched junction bases: 5. The CDR3 DNA reads TGTGCCAGCAGCTCGACAGGGCCCTATGGCTACACCTTC. This translates into CASSSTGPYGYTF.

The chain employs TRBV7-9 and TRBJ2-2; 8 nucleotides match TRBD1. This CDR3 has 15 amino acids. V was clipped by 3 bases and J by 6 bases; unmatched bases: 6. Germline V gene data show CDR1 as SEHNR and CDR2 as FQNEAQ (reference sequence). The CDR3 nucleotides are TGTGCCAGCAGCTTCCCCCCAGGGGGCGCCGGGGAGCTGTTTTTT. Protein product: CASSFPPGGAGELFF.

The J gene is TRBJ2-7, the V gene TRBV5-1; tentative D call: TRBD1 (6 bases). The germline gives CDR1 SGHRS, CDR2 YFSETQ. V lost 2 bases and J lost 2, with 14 bases in between. This CDR3 spans 15 amino acids. This CDR3 reads CASSFDNRDPYEQYF. CDR3 in DNA: TGCGCCAGCAGCTTCGACAACAGGGACCCCTACGAGCAGTACTTC.

This chain uses TRBV19 with TRBJ1-5; D not certain. The germline CDR1 and CDR2 sequences are LNHDA and SQIVND (reference sequence). The CDR3 contains 15 residues. V shed 7 bases and J shed 4 bases, with 17 bases lying between them. CDR3 DNA sequence: TGTGCCAGTACTCCGGGGAGTTTACTGAATCAGCCCCAGCATTTT. Protein product: CASTPGSLLNQPQHF.

V gene TRBV6-5 combines with J gene TRBJ2-7, with D maybe TRBD1 (6 bases). V gave up 6 bases and J gave up 3 bases, with 15 bases separating them. Germline loops: CDR1 MNHEY, CDR2 SVGAGI. The CDR3 is 14 amino acids. CDR3 DNA: TGTGCCAGCAGATCTGGGGGCGCCGGCTACGAGCAGTACTTC. It codes for CASRSGGAGYEQYF.

Only one count was recorded for this clone. The rearrangement uses TRBV7-8 and TRBJ2-7; 11 bases align to TRBD2. The germline V gene encodes CDR1 SGHVS and CDR2 FQNEAQ. CDR3 length: 15 amino acids. The trim removed 6 bases at V and 1 base at J, leaving 5 bases unmatched. CDR3 nucleotide sequence: TGTGCCAGCAGACCAACTAGCGGGAGATCCTACGAGCAGTACTTC. It specifies CASRPTSGRSYEQYF.

The gene calls are TRBV20-1 and TRBJ2-3; 9 positions agree with TRBD2. Unmatched junction bases numbered 8, after V lost 3 bases and J lost 4 bases. This CDR3 region has 15 residues. Germline V gives CDR1 DFQATT, CDR2 SNEGSKA (reference sequence). CDR3 coding DNA: TGCAGTGCTAGTATAGGCGGGGGGGCCGCAGATACGCAGTATTTT. Translating it yields CSASIGGGAADTQYF.

The gene calls are TRBV28 and TRBJ2-1, with 8 nucleotides matching TRBD1. The CDR3 consists of 16 residues. J was trimmed by 3 bases and V by 4 bases; bases with no gene match: 8. Per the germline V gene, CDR1 is MDHEN and CDR2 is SYDVKM. DNA for the CDR3: TGTGCCAGCAGTTCGACAGGGGCAGTCAGCTACAATGAGCAGTTCTTC. Translating gives CASSSTGAVSYNEQFF.

V gene TRBV27 combines with J gene TRBJ2-1; 8 bases are shared with TRBD2. V shed 0 bases, J shed 4 bases, and the junction held 11 bases outside the gene matches. Germline CDR1 reads MNHEY; CDR2 reads SMNVEV (reference sequence). CDR3 length: 18 residues. The CDR3: CASSLSMGAGGQYNEQFF. CDR3 nucleotides: TGTGCCAGCAGTTTATCGATGGGGGCGGGGGGCCAGTACAATGAGCAGTTCTTC.

This chain joins TRBV5-1 and TRBJ2-2, with 14 positions matching TRBD2. CDR3 length: 19 amino acids. Trimming at V came to 5 bases and at J to 4 bases, leaving 13 bases not matched to a gene. The germline V gene has CDR1 SGHRS and CDR2 YFSETQ. The CDR3 nucleotides read TGCGCCAGCAGAAAAACTGGACTAGCGGGGGGACGGGCCACCGGGGAGCTGTTTTTT. The encoded protein is CASRKTGLAGGRATGELFF.

V is TRBV7-2 and J is TRBJ1-2; the match to TRBD1 covers 8 bases. The CDR3 contains 17 residues. V dropped 4 bases and J dropped 8; count of bases not matched to a gene: 18. Germline CDR1 reads SGHTA; CDR2 reads FQGNSA. Here the CDR3 DNA reads TGTGCCAGCAGCTCGCGACAGGGGAGATCGGTCGTGCCGGGCTACACCTTC. Encoded protein: CASSSRQGRSVVPGYTF.

Here the CDR3 reads CASSDQKGVKGTPLHF. For the CDR3, the DNA is TGTGCCAGCAGTGATCAAAAGGGGGTGAAGGGGACACCCCTCCACTTT. The V and J genes are TRBV6-1 and TRBJ1-6; D might be TRBD1 (6 bases). V lost 3 bases and J lost 11, with 20 bases in between. Looked up from germline, CDR1 is MNHNS and CDR2 is SASEGT. This CDR3 is built from 16 residues.

This clone has only one observation. The chain has TRBV15 and TRBJ2-7; D possibly corresponds to TRBD1 (6 bases). The CDR3 extends over 16 amino acids. Trimming left V 2 bases short and J 2 bases short, with 16 bases between. Germline CDR1 LNHNV, CDR2 YYDKDF (reference sequence). The CDR3 sequence: CATSRYKRTDTYEQYF. CDR3 in DNA: TGTGCCACCAGCAGATACAAAAGGACAGATACCTACGAGCAGTACTTC.

This rearrangement joins TRBV2 to TRBJ1-2, with D unclear. CDR1 SNHLY and CDR2 FYNNEI come from the germline V gene. Trimming pared 7 bases from V and 7 bases from J, leaving 10 bases between. The CDR3 length is 11 residues. CDR3 coding DNA: TGTGCCAGCACACTCTTGAGTGGCTACACCTTC. The encoded protein is CASTLLSGYTF.

The chain carries TRBV5-4 and TRBJ1-1; D ambiguous. The CDR3 loop spans 15 amino acids. Germline values: CDR1 SGHNT, CDR2 YYREEE (reference sequence). Trimming cost V 0 bases and J 0 bases, with 9 bases left between them. Here the CDR3 reads CASSLGGSLNTEAFF. CDR3 bases: TGTGCCAGCAGCTTGGGCGGCAGCTTGAACACTGAAGCTTTCTTT.

This clone was seen a few times. The chain joins TRBV6-6 to TRBJ1-6, with 8 bases that match TRBD1. The CDR3 consists of 15 residues. CDR1 is MNHNY and CDR2 is SVGAGI in the germline V gene (reference sequence). J gave up 6 bases and V 2 bases, and 3 bases lay outside the gene matches. The CDR3 DNA is TGTGCCAGCAGTTACGGGGGGACAGGTAATTCACCCCTCCACTTT. Amino acids: CASSYGGTGNSPLHF.

The CDR3 DNA reads as TGTGCCAGCAGCTTAGAGGCGGGAGGGCCCGGGCAGTACTTC. Translated: CASSLEAGGPGQYF. This chain connects TRBV7-2 to TRBJ2-7; TRBD2 aligns across 9 bases. CDR3 size: 14 residues. The V segment lost 1 base and the J segment 9 bases; nucleotides outside the gene matches: 7. From germline, CDR1 is SGHTA and CDR2 FQGNSA. The full variable domain, in which reference TRBV7-2 and TRBJ2-7 provide the parts outside the CDR3, is GAGVSQSPSNKVTEKGKDVELRCDPISGHTALYWYRQSLGQGLEFLIYFQGNSAPDKSGLPSDRFSAERTGGSVSTLTIQRTQQEDSAVYLCASSLEAGGPGQYFGPGTRLTVT.

Details on this clone: Different DNA sequences within this sample yield the same CDR3. This chain links TRBV10-3 with TRBJ2-7; D is unresolved. Per the germline V gene, CDR1 is ENHRY and CDR2 is SYGVKD. The CDR3 covers 11 residues. Trimming took 2 bases from V and 4 from J, leaving 3 bases between them. The CDR3 DNA is TGTGCCATCAGTGAGCTTTACGAGCAGTACTTC. It translates to CAISELYEQYF.

The chain is built from TRBV7-2 and TRBJ1-1, with 7 bases lining up with TRBD1. Unmatched junction bases numbered 6, after V lost 0 bases and J lost 11 bases. The germline V gene encodes CDR1 SGHTA and CDR2 FQGNSA. The CDR3 totals 13 residues. The CDR3 bases are TGTGCCAGCAGCTTAGCCTCGACAGGGATGGCTTTCTTT. It translates to CASSLASTGMAFF.

A single count supports this clone. This chain uses TRBV5-4 with TRBJ1-2, with 11 bases that match TRBD1. The CDR3 runs to 15 residues. From germline, CDR1 is SGHNT and CDR2 YYREEE (reference sequence). The V gene end was trimmed by 3 bases and the J gene end by 7 bases; junction bases not matched to a gene: 8. The chain's CDR3 is CASSSLLDRGRGYTF. Here the CDR3 DNA reads TGTGCCAGCAGCTCCCTTTTGGACAGGGGGCGTGGCTACACCTTC.

The chain recombines TRBV28 with TRBJ1-4; the D gene is possibly TRBD1 (6 bases). The germline V gene has CDR1 MDHEN and CDR2 SYDVKM. This CDR3 contains 14 residues. The V end lost 3 bases, the J end lost 7 bases, and 12 bases lay between the germline ends. CDR3 sequence reads: CASSLRGLVEKLFF. The CDR3 DNA reads as TGTGCCAGCAGTTTGAGGGGGTTGGTTGAAAAACTGTTTTTT.

The chain joins TRBV13 to TRBJ1-1; TRBD1 matches 9 bases. The CDR3 is made up of 15 amino acids. Germline trimming cut 3 bases from V and 4 bases from J; bases unmatched to any gene: 6. CDR1 PRHDT and CDR2 FYEKMQ come from the germline V gene (reference sequence). This chain's CDR3 is CASSLGGQGRTEAFF. The CDR3, as DNA: TGTGCCAGCAGCTTGGGGGGACAGGGCCGCACTGAAGCTTTCTTT.

V usage is TRBV6-5 and J usage is TRBJ2-5; 8 bases match TRBD2. Germline V CDR1 and CDR2: MNHEY, SVGAGI. The CDR3 loop spans 13 amino acids. V lost 6 bases and J lost 4; bases outside the gene matches: 4. CDR3 protein: CASRSSGRETQYF. DNA for the CDR3: TGTGCCAGCAGATCTAGCGGGCGAGAGACCCAGTACTTC.

V and J are TRBV7-2 and TRBJ2-2, with 9 nucleotides matching TRBD2. Trimming took 8 bases from V and 1 from J; bases not matched to a gene: 17. The length of the CDR3 is 19 residues. Germline V gene lookup returns CDR1 SGHTA and CDR2 FQGNSA. CDR3 sequence reads: CASDPTTSGPVGNTGELFF. The CDR3 nucleotides read TGTGCCAGCGACCCGACGACTAGCGGACCCGTCGGGAACACCGGGGAGCTGTTTTTT.

The V call is TRBV28, the J call TRBJ2-7, with D perhaps matching TRBD1 (5 bases). CDR3 length: 13 residues. Germline V gives CDR1 MDHEN, CDR2 SYDVKM. The V end lost 8 bases, the J end lost 5 bases, and 16 bases lay between the germline ends. In DNA, the CDR3 is TGTGCCAGCTGTCAGGGCAGTTTGGACGAGCAGTACTTC. The encoded protein is CASCQGSLDEQYF. Variable domain in full (rest from reference TRBV28 and TRBJ2-7): DVKVTQSSRYLVKRTGEKVFLECVQDMDHENMFWYRQDPGLGLRLIYFSYDVKMKEKGDIPEGYSVSREKKERFSLILESASTNQTSMYLCASCQGSLDEQYFGPGTRLTVT.

The J gene is TRBJ1-4, the V gene TRBV7-9; a weak D match, TRBD1 (5 bases). The V end lost 0 bases, the J end lost 4 bases, and 12 bases lay between the germline ends. From germline, CDR1 is SEHNR and CDR2 FQNEAQ (reference sequence). The CDR3 covers 16 residues. The CDR3 DNA reads TGTGCCAGCAGCTTAGCAGCGTGGGGACTTAATGAAAAACTGTTTTTT. It encodes CASSLAAWGLNEKLFF.

The chain combines TRBV7-9 with TRBJ2-3, with D possibly being TRBD2 (5 bases). The length of the CDR3 is 13 residues. V shed 2 bases and J shed 6 bases, with 9 bases lying between them. The germline V gene has CDR1 SEHNR and CDR2 FQNEAQ (reference sequence). This CDR3 is CASSLQPGDTQYF. CDR3 in DNA: TGTGCCAGCAGCTTACAGCCGGGGGATACGCAGTATTTT. Full variable domain (missing parts from reference TRBV7-9 and TRBJ2-3): DTGVSQNPRHKITKRGQNVTFRCDPISEHNRLYWYRQTLGQGPEFLTYFQNEAQLEKSRLLSDRFSAERPKGSFSTLEIQRTEQGDSAMYLCASSLQPGDTQYFGPGTRLTVL.

V and J are TRBV28 and TRBJ2-1, with 9 bases aligning to TRBD2. J was trimmed by 9 bases and V by 7 bases; bases with no gene match: 10. This CDR3 region has 14 residues. Looked up from germline, CDR1 is MDHEN and CDR2 is SYDVKM. The CDR3 reads CASKVAGVIVEQFF. CDR3 nucleotide sequence: TGTGCCAGCAAGGTAGCGGGAGTTATAGTTGAGCAGTTCTTC.